Shown below are 23 T cell receptor beta chains from a single sample sequenced in a study of CD8+CD57+ T cells in acquired aplastic anemia. Before being chosen for sequencing, patients had shown CD8+CD57+ cell expansion by flow cytometry. Genomic DNA acted as the template from which TCR beta VDJ combination and CDR3 sequence profiling were carried out. MiXCR, run by TCRdb on the reads, gives a single entry per CDR3 protein. The sample gives about 470,000 distinct CDR3 sequences, more than 25% of which show up once; less than 0.85% is in the top ten. The sequenced sample was sorted CD4+, CD8+, or CD8+CD57+ T cells (not recorded which) from PBMCs. These receptors all come from a human donor with aplastic anemia.

This clonotype was seen once. The rearrangement uses TRBV19 and TRBJ2-7; D possibly matches TRBD1 or TRBD2 (5 bases each). The V end was cut by 6 bases, the J end by 6 bases, with 12 bases between. Germline-derived CDR1 and CDR2 are LNHDA and SQIVND (reference sequence). The CDR3 sequence is 12 residues long. The CDR3 sequence is CASRAQGAEQYF. CDR3 coding DNA: TGTGCCAGTAGAGCCCAGGGAGCCGAGCAGTACTTC.

This CDR3 reads CASSLVQGAFF. The CDR3 coding sequence is TGTGCCAGCAGCTTAGTACAGGGGGCTTTCTTT. The J gene is TRBJ1-1, the V gene TRBV7-8; 7 nucleotides line up with TRBD1. CDR1 and CDR2 (germline): SGHVS, FQNEAQ. Losses at the gene ends were 1 base for V and 11 bases for J; bases not matched to a gene: 1. The CDR3 runs 11 residues.

This clonotype was counted between two and nine times. The rearrangement links TRBV20-1 to TRBJ2-1; 8 bases are shared with TRBD2. The CDR3 loop spans 15 amino acids. V lost 5 bases and J lost 3; bases outside the gene matches: 9. Germline-derived CDR1 and CDR2 are DFQATT and SNEGSKA (reference sequence). CDR3 in DNA: TGCAGTGCTGCCTTAGCGGGAATGAACTACAATGAGCAGTTCTTC. Encoded protein: CSAALAGMNYNEQFF.

This clonotype has a count of ten or more. CDR3 region: CASSASEGYEQYF. The CDR3 coding sequence is TGTGCCAGCAGCGCCAGTGAAGGCTACGAGCAGTACTTC. The chain links TRBV9 to TRBJ2-7; D remains unclear. From germline, CDR1 is SGDLS and CDR2 YYNGEE. V was shortened by 3 bases and J by 3 bases, with 10 bases between the two germline ends. The CDR3 has 13 residues.

The V gene is TRBV7-6, the J gene TRBJ2-2; D uncertain. Trimming shortened V by 5 bases and J by 3 bases, and 16 bases separated the two germline ends. CDR1 SGHVS and CDR2 FNYEAQ come from the germline V gene. The CDR3 totals 16 residues. For the CDR3, the DNA is TGTGCCAGCAGCCCCCTTCTGAACTCCTACACCGGGGAGCTGTTTTTT. It encodes CASSPLLNSYTGELFF.

V is TRBV19 and J is TRBJ2-2, with TRBD1 as a possible D gene (6 bases). The CDR3 has 16 residues. Per germline, CDR1 LNHDA and CDR2 SQIVND (reference sequence). V was clipped by 3 bases and J by 5 bases, with 16 bases between them. The CDR3 nucleotides are TGTGCCAGTAGTATCCTCCTGGGGGCGCGAACCGGGGAGCTGTTTTTT. Translated: CASSILLGARTGELFF.

This clonotype has ten or more counts. The chain employs TRBV19 and TRBJ1-1, with D possibly being TRBD1 (6 bases). There are 12 residues in the CDR3. V was trimmed by 4 bases and J by 6 bases, leaving 9 bases between them. The germline gives CDR1 LNHDA, CDR2 SQIVND (reference sequence). The CDR3 coding sequence is TGTGCCAGTAGTAAGGACAGCTCTGAAGCTTTCTTT. It encodes CASSKDSSEAFF.

This clonotype appeared a few times. The CDR3 nucleotides read TGCAGTGCTAGAACGACCGTAGGACTAGCCGCTAGCACAGATACGCAGTATTTT. Translated, it gives CSARTTVGLAASTDTQYF. The genes are TRBV20-1 and TRBJ2-3; 8 nucleotides line up with TRBD2. CDR1 is DFQATT, CDR2 SNEGSKA, per germline (reference sequence). This CDR3 spans 18 amino acids. With 2 bases clipped from V and 0 bases from J, the junction kept 13 bases outside the gene matches.

This clonotype occurred many times. The chain joins TRBV5-1 to TRBJ2-7; no definite D call. The V gene lost 0 bases and the J gene lost 0 bases, with 10 bases spanning the gap. Germline loops: CDR1 SGHRS, CDR2 YFSETQ. This CDR3 is 15 amino acids long. The CDR3 region has the DNA TGCGCCAGCAGCTTGGCCCCGAGTAGCTCCTACGAGCAGTACTTC. Translated: CASSLAPSSSYEQYF.

Only a few counts were recorded for this clonotype. V gene TRBV9 combines with J gene TRBJ2-5, with TRBD2 matching over 10 bases. Trimming removed 0 bases from V and 5 bases from J; junction bases left unmatched: 7. The CDR3 runs 16 residues. CDR1 SGDLS and CDR2 YYNGEE come from the germline V gene. CDR3: CASSVGSSGSGETQYF. The CDR3, as DNA: TGTGCCAGCAGCGTAGGGTCTAGCGGGAGTGGTGAGACCCAGTACTTC.

This clonotype was detected a few times. This chain connects TRBV7-3 to TRBJ1-1, with a tentative D call TRBD1 (6 bases). The CDR3 consists of 14 residues. Germline-derived CDR1 and CDR2 are SGHTA and FQGTGA. Between the trimmed V and J ends, which lost 4 bases and 1 base, there was a span of 10 bases. In nucleotides, the CDR3 is TGTGCCAGCAGCTCGTGGGGACAGAACACTGAAGCTTTCTTT. This encodes CASSSWGQNTEAFF.

This clonotype was counted many times. This rearrangement joins TRBV7-9 to TRBJ1-5, with D hard to call. Germline loops: CDR1 SEHNR, CDR2 FQNEAQ (reference sequence). This CDR3 has 13 amino acids. V was pared by 1 base and J by 6 bases, with 7 bases between. DNA for the CDR3: TGTGCCAGCAGCTTAGGGGTCCGTCAGCCCCAGCATTTT. Encoded protein: CASSLGVRQPQHF.

J is TRBJ2-7 and V is TRBV27; D is tentatively TRBD1 or TRBD2 (6 bases each). The CDR3 consists of 15 residues. The V gene lost 3 bases and the J gene lost 0 bases, with 12 bases spanning the gap. The V gene's germline CDR1 is MNHEY and CDR2 SMNVEV (reference sequence). CDR3 sequence: CASSLVGGNSYEQYF. DNA for the CDR3: TGTGCCAGCAGTTTGGTGGGGGGCAACTCCTACGAGCAGTACTTC.

The chain joins TRBV20-1 to TRBJ1-4, with D perhaps TRBD1 (6 bases). V lost 0 bases and J 4 bases, leaving 12 bases between the germline ends. The CDR3 length is 15 residues. CDR1 DFQATT and CDR2 SNEGSKA come from the germline V gene (reference sequence). The CDR3 coding sequence is TGCAGTGCTAGAGAGAGACAGGAGGGTAATGAAAAACTGTTTTTT. Protein: CSARERQEGNEKLFF.

Points on this clonotype: The conserved phenylalanine or tryptophan normally closing the CDR3 is absent here, so this likely arose from a read error. V gene TRBV2 combines with J gene TRBJ1-5; D is perhaps TRBD1 (5 bases). Germline V gives CDR1 SNHLY, CDR2 FYNNEI. V lost 5 bases, J lost 2 bases, and 13 bases lay in between. The CDR3 has 15 amino acids. CDR3 in DNA: TGTGCCAGCAGTTTAGTAGGGGAGGGCAATCAGCCCCAGCATTTA. It encodes CASSLVGEGNQPQHL.

This clonotype appeared a few times. The chain recombines TRBV20-1 with TRBJ2-7, with 8 bases matching TRBD1. The CDR3 has 15 residues. Germline-derived CDR1 and CDR2 are DFQATT and SNEGSKA (reference sequence). Trimming removed 2 bases from V and 3 bases from J; junction bases left unmatched: 9. The CDR3 is CSARNRTGSIYEQYF. CDR3 sequence (DNA): TGCAGTGCTAGAAATAGGACAGGGAGTATCTACGAGCAGTACTTC.

The rearrangement joins TRBV25-1 to TRBJ2-7; D is undetermined. The CDR3 is 15 amino acids. V was shortened by 5 bases and J by 4 bases, with 18 bases between the two germline ends. Germline loops: CDR1 MGHDK, CDR2 SYGVNS. The CDR3 nucleotides read TGTGCCAGCAGTCCCCACAAGGGATATATGTACGAGCAGTACTTC. Translated, it gives CASSPHKGYMYEQYF.

The rearrangement links TRBV4-1 to TRBJ1-4, with 8 bases fitting TRBD1. This CDR3 region has 16 residues. The germline gives CDR1 MGHRA, CDR2 YSYEKL. J was trimmed by 0 bases and V by 2 bases; bases with no gene match: 2. CDR3 protein: CASSQTTGATNEKLFF. Written as DNA, the CDR3 is TGCGCCAGCAGCCAAACGACAGGGGCAACTAATGAAAAACTGTTTTTT.

The V gene is TRBV5-5, the J gene TRBJ1-1; 7 nucleotides match TRBD1. Germline values: CDR1 SGHKS, CDR2 YYEKEE (reference sequence). The CDR3 runs to 14 residues. With V trimmed by 4 bases and J by 3 bases, 6 bases remained unmatched. CDR3 protein: CASSVTGRDTEAFF. The CDR3 coding sequence is TGTGCCAGCAGCGTGACAGGGCGGGACACTGAAGCTTTCTTT.

This clonotype was observed many times. CDR3 loop: CASSEGLAGEETQYF. The CDR3 nucleotides read TGTGCCAGCAGTGAAGGGCTAGCGGGGGAAGAGACCCAGTACTTC. This rearrangement joins TRBV2 to TRBJ2-5, with 10 nucleotides matching TRBD2. There are 15 residues in the CDR3. Germline assignment: CDR1 SNHLY and CDR2 FYNNEI. V dropped 1 base and J dropped 3; count of bases not matched to a gene: 2.

The rearrangement uses TRBV5-6 and TRBJ2-5; 9 bases map to TRBD2. Germline assignment: CDR1 SGHDT and CDR2 YYEEEE. This CDR3 contains 16 residues. Trimming took 1 base from V and 2 from J; bases not matched to a gene: 6. CDR3 region: CASSLFTSGRQETQYF. CDR3 nucleotide sequence: TGTGCCAGCAGCTTGTTTACTAGCGGGCGACAAGAGACCCAGTACTTC.

This clonotype was observed many times. This chain uses TRBV9 with TRBJ1-5; D ambiguous. Germline values: CDR1 SGDLS, CDR2 YYNGEE. The CDR3 is made up of 17 amino acids. V was cut by 0 bases and J by 0 bases, with 13 bases left in between. CDR3 in amino acids: CASSVDQGYPSNQPQHF. In nucleotides, the CDR3 is TGTGCCAGCAGCGTAGACCAAGGGTACCCTAGCAATCAGCCCCAGCATTTT. The whole variable domain, filled in from reference TRBV9 and TRBJ1-5, reads DSGVTQTPKHLITATGQRVTLRCSPRSGDLSVYWYQQSLDQGLQFLIQYYNGEERAKGNILERFSAQQFPDLHSELNLSSLELGDSALYFCASSVDQGYPSNQPQHFGDGTRLSIL.

The rearrangement uses TRBV5-1 and TRBJ2-7; 9 bases fit TRBD2. The CDR3 runs 19 residues. The germline V gene has CDR1 SGHRS and CDR2 YFSETQ. V gave up 0 bases and J gave up 4 bases; unmatched junction bases: 17. The CDR3 nucleotides are TGCGCCAGCAGCTTGGATATATCTGCGGGAGGGCCGTTGGAATACGAGCAGTACTTC. Translating gives CASSLDISAGGPLEYEQYF. The variable domain in full, completed from reference TRBV5-1 and TRBJ2-7, reads KAGVTQTPRYLIKTRGQQVTLSCSPISGHRSVSWYQQTPGQGLQFLFEYFSETQRNKGNFPGRFSGRQFSNSRSEMNVSTLELGDSALYLCASSLDISAGGPLEYEQYFGPGTRLTVT.